The 30 T cell receptor beta chains in this list originate from one sample, sequenced in a study of cytomegalovirus exposure and HLA in healthy donors. With 60 Vbeta and 13 Jbeta primers, the PCR was carried out. Sequencing was performed with immunoSEQ multiplex PCR; in TCRdb, only in-frame clones are kept and a portion is missing. The data contain roughly 130,000 clones, around 83% of them singletons. Sequencing was performed on PBMCs. The origin of the receptors is a girl aged 2-10 years in good health and CMV-seronegative.

V gene TRBV18 combines with J gene TRBJ1-2; possibly TRBD1 for D (5 bases). The V end lost 0 bases, the J end lost 5 bases, and 10 bases lay between the germline ends. The length of the CDR3 is 14 residues. The germline V gene has CDR1 KGHSH and CDR2 LQKENI. The CDR3 here is CASSPPVQEYGYTF. The CDR3 DNA follows: TGTGCCAGCTCACCACCGGTACAGGAGTATGGCTACACCTTC.

The chain recombines TRBV10-3 with TRBJ1-2, with D hard to call. V lost 3 bases and J lost 4, with 12 bases in between. There are 14 residues in the CDR3. Germline-derived CDR1 and CDR2 are ENHRY and SYGVKD. CDR3 nucleotides: TGTGCCATCAGTGATCGAGGGTTTATCTATGGCTACACCTTC. It is translated as CAISDRGFIYGYTF.

The chain combines TRBV2 with TRBJ2-3; a weak D match, TRBD2 (6 bases). Germline loops: CDR1 SNHLY, CDR2 FYNNEI. Trimming removed 8 bases from V and 2 bases from J, with 20 bases in between. The length of the CDR3 is 16 residues. CDR3 nucleotides: TGTGCCAGCCATCCCGCCGGGGGAGATAACACAGATACGCAGTATTTT. This gives the protein CASHPAGGDNTDTQYF.

This clone was detected only once. This chain joins TRBV11-2 and TRBJ2-7; D is unresolved. The CDR3 is 10 residues long. Between the trimmed V and J ends, which lost 3 bases and 9 bases, there was a span of 6 bases. CDR1 is SGHAT, CDR2 FQNNGV, per germline. This CDR3 reads CASSFNRQYF. In DNA form, the CDR3 reads TGTGCCAGCAGCTTTAATAGGCAGTACTTC.

J is TRBJ2-7 and V is TRBV15; D is possibly TRBD1 (5 bases). This CDR3 has 15 amino acids. Germline lookup yields CDR1 LNHNV and CDR2 YYDKDF (reference sequence). The V and J ends lost 0 bases and 6 bases respectively, with 15 bases between them. CDR3 sequence (DNA): TGTGCCACCAGCAGAGATAGGCGGCGTGGGGCCGAGCAGTACTTC. Its protein product is CATSRDRRRGAEQYF.

A few counts support this clone. The chain combines TRBV7-9 with TRBJ1-2, with 12 positions matching TRBD1. CDR3 length: 14 residues. Unmatched junction bases numbered 1, after V lost 6 bases and J lost 2 bases. The V gene's germline CDR1 is SEHNR and CDR2 FQNEAQ (reference sequence). The CDR3: CASRGQGANYGYTF. The DNA for the CDR3 is TGTGCCAGCAGGGGACAGGGGGCCAACTATGGCTACACCTTC. Full variable domain (outside the CDR3, taken from reference TRBV7-9 and TRBJ1-2): DTGVSQNPRHKITKRGQNVTFRCDPISEHNRLYWYRQTLGQGPEFLTYFQNEAQLEKSRLLSDRFSAERPKGSFSTLEIQRTEQGDSAMYLCASRGQGANYGYTFGSGTRLTVV.

The chain is built from TRBV19 and TRBJ2-1; TRBD2 aligns across 9 bases. Losses at the gene ends were 4 bases for V and 7 bases for J; bases not matched to a gene: 14. This CDR3 region has 17 residues. CDR1 is LNHDA, CDR2 SQIVND, per germline (reference sequence). The CDR3 sequence is CASSTPYSGGDRNEQFF. CDR3 DNA: TGTGCCAGTAGTACCCCCTATAGCGGGGGTGACCGGAATGAGCAGTTCTTC.

The gene calls are TRBV28 and TRBJ2-1, with D maybe TRBD2 (6 bases). The germline V and J ends were trimmed by 8 bases and 8 bases, with 25 bases remaining between them. The germline CDR1 and CDR2 sequences are MDHEN and SYDVKM. This CDR3 has 16 residues. Written as DNA, the CDR3 is TGTGCCAGCCTTGCCGTGGGACTCCTCCAAGTCTATGAGCAGTTCTTC. This codes for CASLAVGLLQVYEQFF.

The chain links TRBV7-2 to TRBJ2-5; TRBD2 matches at 8 bases. The trim removed 3 bases at V and 5 bases at J, leaving 14 bases unmatched. Germline V gives CDR1 SGHTA, CDR2 FQGNSA. The CDR3 consists of 17 residues. CDR3 region: CASSFDGRALESETQYF. The CDR3 coding sequence is TGTGCCAGCAGCTTTGACGGGAGGGCCTTAGAATCGGAGACCCAGTACTTC.

The chain uses TRBV9 and TRBJ2-1, with 11 bases fitting TRBD2. This CDR3 spans 14 amino acids. Trimming took 2 bases from V and 8 from J; bases not matched to a gene: 3. CDR1 is SGDLS and CDR2 is YYNGEE in the germline V gene. The CDR3 region has the DNA TGTGCCAGCAGCGTTAGCGGGAGGGGGGATGAGCAGTTCTTC. Encoded protein: CASSVSGRGDEQFF.

At least ten counts were recorded for this clone. This chain joins TRBV10-3 and TRBJ1-5; 8 bases match TRBD1. The CDR3 spans 13 residues. Germline CDR1 is ENHRY and CDR2 is SYGVKD. J gave up 2 bases and V 8 bases, and 2 bases lay outside the gene matches. The CDR3 region is CAIGGQGNQPQHF. The CDR3 region has the DNA TGTGCCATCGGGGGACAGGGCAATCAGCCCCAGCATTTT.

The CDR3 DNA follows: TGTGCCAGCAGCGCGGTTAGGGGGCAAAGTGAGCAGTTCTTC. This gives the protein CASSAVRGQSEQFF. V and J are TRBV2 and TRBJ2-1; TRBD1 aligns across 7 bases. The junction had 11 bases not matched to a gene; V was cut back by 6 bases and J by 9 bases. The length of the CDR3 is 14 residues. Germline CDR1 and CDR2: SNHLY and FYNNEI.

This sequence joins TRBV30 and TRBJ2-2; 8 nucleotides agree with TRBD1. The V segment lost 1 base and the J segment 7 bases; nucleotides outside the gene matches: 14. The CDR3 runs to 17 residues. The germline V gene has CDR1 GTSNPN and CDR2 SVGIG (reference sequence). The CDR3 DNA reads as TGTGCCTGGAGTGGTGGGGAGACAGGGGAATGGATCGGGGAGCTGTTTTTT. Residues: CAWSGGETGEWIGELFF.

V usage is TRBV19 and J usage is TRBJ2-7; the match to TRBD1 covers 8 bases. CDR3 length: 14 residues. The V gene end was trimmed by 5 bases and the J gene end by 3 bases; junction bases not matched to a gene: 6. The germline V gene encodes CDR1 LNHDA and CDR2 SQIVND (reference sequence). The CDR3: CASSVGTGVYEQYF. CDR3 sequence (DNA): TGTGCCAGTAGTGTCGGGACAGGAGTCTACGAGCAGTACTTC.

DNA for the CDR3: TGTGCCAGCAGCCAAGATTGGGGACAGGCTGGGGACACTGAAGCTTTCTTT. Protein product: CASSQDWGQAGDTEAFF. The chain employs TRBV14 and TRBJ1-1, with TRBD1 identical over 8 bases. V was pared by 0 bases and J by 3 bases, with 9 bases of the junction left unmatched. CDR1 is SGHDN, CDR2 FVKESK, per germline. This CDR3 is 17 amino acids long.

This clone came up a few times. V usage is TRBV27 and J usage is TRBJ2-1; perhaps TRBD2 as D (5 bases). CDR1 is MNHEY and CDR2 is SMNVEV in the germline V gene (reference sequence). The V gene lost 5 bases and the J gene lost 9 bases, with 14 bases spanning the gap. The CDR3 is made up of 13 amino acids. Written as DNA, the CDR3 is TGTGCCAGCAGTCGCACTAGTCTAAGTGAGCAGTTCTTC. Its translation is CASSRTSLSEQFF.

The J gene is TRBJ2-7, the V gene TRBV11-2, with 7 nucleotides matching TRBD1. The CDR3 is 15 amino acids. The germline V gene encodes CDR1 SGHAT and CDR2 FQNNGV. The V segment lost 5 bases and the J segment 3 bases; nucleotides outside the gene matches: 10. The DNA of the CDR3 is TGTGCCAGCAGCCCTTTAACGGCAGGGGGCTACGAGCAGTACTTC. It specifies CASSPLTAGGYEQYF.

The chain carries TRBV18 and TRBJ2-1; 8 bases are a match to TRBD1. Germline V gene sequence: CDR1 KGHSH, CDR2 LQKENI. The CDR3 is made up of 15 amino acids. V was clipped by 5 bases and J by 4 bases; unmatched bases: 7. CDR3 nucleotides: TGTGCCAGCTCAGATCCGGGACAGGCTTACAATGAGCAGTTCTTC. Translation: CASSDPGQAYNEQFF.

The genes are TRBV19 and TRBJ2-1, with 7 bases that match TRBD2. This CDR3 region has 15 residues. V lost 7 bases, J lost 0 bases, and 6 bases stayed unmatched. Looked up from germline, CDR1 is LNHDA and CDR2 is SQIVND (reference sequence). For the CDR3, the DNA is TGTGCCAGTACCCTTCGGGGGGTCTCCTACAATGAGCAGTTCTTC. It specifies CASTLRGVSYNEQFF.

The chain links TRBV18 to TRBJ2-5, with 15 bases lining up with TRBD2. Looked up from germline, CDR1 is KGHSH and CDR2 is LQKENI. With 3 bases clipped from V and 4 bases from J, the junction kept 0 bases outside the gene matches. The CDR3 has 15 residues. CDR3 DNA sequence: TGTGCCAGCTCACCGGGACTAGCGGGAGGAGAGACCCAGTACTTC. The encoded protein is CASSPGLAGGETQYF.

A single count supports this clone. The rearrangement links TRBV5-1 to TRBJ1-1; TRBD1 matches at 8 bases. With V trimmed by 0 bases and J by 7 bases, 5 bases remained unmatched. CDR1 is SGHRS, CDR2 YFSETQ, per germline. The CDR3 has 14 amino acids. The CDR3 loop reads CASSLEGQGDEAFF. The CDR3 nucleotides are TGCGCCAGCAGCTTGGAAGGACAGGGCGATGAAGCTTTCTTT.

The chain combines TRBV10-3 with TRBJ2-1, with 9 bases matching TRBD2. The CDR3 is made up of 17 amino acids. Trimming removed 0 bases from V and 5 bases from J; junction bases left unmatched: 8. CDR1 and CDR2 from the germline V gene are ENHRY and SYGVKD. In DNA form, the CDR3 reads TGTGCCATCAGTGAGTCGGGGGCGGGGGGGCACGACAATGAGCAGTTCTTC. This gives the protein CAISESGAGGHDNEQFF.

V and J are TRBV25-1 and TRBJ2-2, with D perhaps matching TRBD2 (5 bases). Germline V gene sequence: CDR1 MGHDK, CDR2 SYGVNS. The CDR3 is 14 residues long. V lost 3 bases, J lost 8 bases, and 13 bases lay in between. CDR3 region: CASSDRDPSGELFF. Written as DNA, the CDR3 is TGTGCCAGCAGTGACCGGGATCCCAGTGGGGAGCTGTTTTTT.

The V and J genes are TRBV2 and TRBJ2-3; 11 positions match TRBD2. CDR3 length equals 16 residues. Looked up from germline, CDR1 is SNHLY and CDR2 is FYNNEI. The V gene end was trimmed by 3 bases and the J gene end by 2 bases; junction bases not matched to a gene: 4. In DNA, the CDR3 is TGTGCCAGCAGTGAGGGACTAGCGGAACTCACAGATACGCAGTATTTT. Translating it yields CASSEGLAELTDTQYF.

This chain connects TRBV7-7 to TRBJ1-5; no clear D gene. V was trimmed by 3 bases and J by 6 bases, leaving 12 bases between them. Looked up from germline, CDR1 is SSHAT and CDR2 is FNYEAQ (reference sequence). This CDR3 is 14 amino acids long. The CDR3: CASSFSWEGQPQHF. In nucleotides, the CDR3 is TGTGCCAGCAGCTTTTCCTGGGAGGGTCAGCCCCAGCATTTT.

This chain links TRBV10-1 with TRBJ2-5; D possibly corresponds to TRBD2 (5 bases). Trimming cost V 0 bases and J 4 bases, with 6 bases left between them. CDR1 and CDR2 from the germline V gene are WNHNN and SYGVQD (reference sequence). The CDR3 spans 13 residues. The CDR3 DNA reads as TGCGCCAGCAGTGAGTCGGCGGGAGAGACCCAGTACTTC. Protein product: CASSESAGETQYF.

The chain has TRBV27 and TRBJ2-7, with D perhaps TRBD2 (5 bases). CDR3 length: 13 residues. Germline CDR1 reads MNHEY; CDR2 reads SMNVEV (reference sequence). V gave up 4 bases and J gave up 2 bases, with 9 bases separating them. The CDR3 sequence: CASSYGLTYEQYF. CDR3 coding DNA: TGTGCCAGCAGTTATGGACTTACCTACGAGCAGTACTTC.

The chain employs TRBV6-5 and TRBJ2-1; 11 bases fit TRBD2. Unmatched junction bases numbered 4, after V lost 6 bases and J lost 6 bases. The CDR3 length is 14 residues. Germline V gene lookup returns CDR1 MNHEY and CDR2 SVGAGI. The CDR3 here is CASSLAGGPNEQFF. CDR3 sequence (DNA): TGTGCCAGCAGCTTAGCGGGGGGGCCCAATGAGCAGTTCTTC.

The chain combines TRBV27 with TRBJ2-3, with a possible D match to TRBD2 (6 bases). The CDR3 sequence is 14 residues long. V lost 7 bases and J lost 2, with 13 bases in between. The germline CDR1 and CDR2 sequences are MNHEY and SMNVEV (reference sequence). CDR3 loop: CASTRSGITDTQYF. Written as DNA, the CDR3 is TGTGCCAGCACTCGTAGCGGAATCACAGATACGCAGTATTTT.

This clone appeared a few times. The genes are TRBV10-2 and TRBJ1-2; D gene uncertain. The germline V gene encodes CDR1 WSHSY and CDR2 SAAADI. CDR3 length: 13 residues. V gave up 0 bases and J gave up 8 bases, with 10 bases separating them. The CDR3 nucleotides read TGCGCCAGCAGTGAGTCGCGGGATGGGGGCTACACCTTC. Protein: CASSESRDGGYTF.